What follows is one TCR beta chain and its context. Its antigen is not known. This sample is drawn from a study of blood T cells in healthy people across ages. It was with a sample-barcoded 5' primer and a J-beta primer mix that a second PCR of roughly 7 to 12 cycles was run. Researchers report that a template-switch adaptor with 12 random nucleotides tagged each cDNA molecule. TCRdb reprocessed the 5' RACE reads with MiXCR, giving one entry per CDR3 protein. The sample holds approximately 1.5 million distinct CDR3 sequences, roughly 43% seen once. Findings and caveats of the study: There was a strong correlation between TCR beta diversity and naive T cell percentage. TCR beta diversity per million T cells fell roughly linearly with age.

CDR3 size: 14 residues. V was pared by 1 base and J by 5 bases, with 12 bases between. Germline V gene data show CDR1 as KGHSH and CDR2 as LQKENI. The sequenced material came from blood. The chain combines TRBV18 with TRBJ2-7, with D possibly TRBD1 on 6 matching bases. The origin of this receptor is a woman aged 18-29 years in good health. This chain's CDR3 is CASSPHQGFDEQYF. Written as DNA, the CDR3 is TGTGCCAGCTCACCACACCAGGGGTTCGACGAGCAGTACTTC.